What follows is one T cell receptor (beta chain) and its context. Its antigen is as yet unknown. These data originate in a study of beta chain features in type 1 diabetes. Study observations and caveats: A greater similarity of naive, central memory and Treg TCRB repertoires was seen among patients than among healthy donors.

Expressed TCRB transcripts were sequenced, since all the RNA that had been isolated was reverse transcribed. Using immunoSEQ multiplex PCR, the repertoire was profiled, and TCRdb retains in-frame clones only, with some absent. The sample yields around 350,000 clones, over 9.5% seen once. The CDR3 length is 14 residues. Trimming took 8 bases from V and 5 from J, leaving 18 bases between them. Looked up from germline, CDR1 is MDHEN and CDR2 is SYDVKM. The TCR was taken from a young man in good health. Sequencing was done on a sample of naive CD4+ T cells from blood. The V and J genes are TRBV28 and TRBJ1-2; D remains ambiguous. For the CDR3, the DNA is TGTGCCAGCCTCTTCGGGAGACGAAGATATGGCTACACCTTC. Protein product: CASLFGRRRYGYTF.